What follows describes a single TCR beta chain. What it recognizes is unknown. The entry originates in a study of T cell responses to AZD1222 COVID-19 vaccine. Study context: Pooled in the analysis were second doses at about 4 or about 12 weeks. Study outcomes and limitations: Seropositivity was recorded at baseline in only a handful of AZD1222 recipients. Repertoires were collected only later (after the peak T cell response had occurred).

Sequenced by immunoSEQ multiplex PCR; TCRdb stores in-frame clones only, minus some. The data show around 140,000 clones, 90% to 95% seen once. This CDR3 region has 13 residues. V shed 5 bases, J shed 10 bases, and the junction held 8 bases outside the gene matches. Germline lookup yields CDR1 LNHDA and CDR2 SQIVND (reference sequence). The input for sequencing was peripheral blood, taken on day 0 of AZD1222 vaccination. The genes are TRBV19 and TRBJ1-2, with 9 positions matching TRBD1. The source is an adult in good health. Written as DNA, the CDR3 is TGTGCCAGTAGTCCTACCGGGACAGGGCACTACACCTTC. This gives the protein CASSPTGTGHYTF.